One sample yielded the 27 T cell receptor beta chains listed below, sequenced in a study of blood T cell repertoires in COVID-19. TCRdb's copy holds only in-frame clones and misses some; the assay was immunoSEQ multiplex PCR. This sample has just over 250,000 clones; approximately 90% occur once, and the top ten carry 4%. Sequenced input: peripheral blood. The source of these receptors is a man between 60 and 75 years old who had recovered from COVID-19.

This clone has just a few counts. This sequence joins TRBV27 and TRBJ2-1; 10 bases fit TRBD2. J lost 4 bases, V lost 3 bases, and 0 bases had no gene match. The CDR3 is made up of 14 amino acids. CDR1 and CDR2 (germline): MNHEY, SMNVEV (reference sequence). CDR3 residues: CASSFSGGYNEQFF. DNA of the CDR3: TGTGCCAGCAGTTTTAGCGGGGGGTACAATGAGCAGTTCTTC.

The chain has TRBV7-2 and TRBJ1-1, with 8 bases fitting TRBD1. V gave up 5 bases and J gave up 1 base; unmatched junction bases: 6. This CDR3 region has 15 residues. From germline, CDR1 is SGHTA and CDR2 FQGNSA. CDR3: CASSIPGGANTEAFF. The CDR3, as DNA: TGTGCCAGCAGCATCCCAGGGGGCGCGAACACTGAAGCTTTCTTT.

This clone appeared once. The rearrangement links TRBV3-1 (or the pseudogene TRBV3-2) to TRBJ1-5, with D hard to call. This CDR3 is built from 13 residues. V lost 0 bases to trimming and J lost 6 bases, with 6 bases between them. Germline CDR1 reads LGHDT; CDR2 reads YNNKEL (reference sequence). CDR3 in amino acids: CASSQEQSQPQHF. The CDR3 DNA follows: TGTGCCAGCAGCCAAGAACAGAGTCAGCCCCAGCATTTT.

In this sample, this clone turned up once. This rearrangement joins TRBV5-1 to TRBJ1-2; D remains ambiguous. The V gene lost 4 bases and the J gene lost 7 bases, with 14 bases spanning the gap. The CDR3 runs 13 residues. Germline CDR1 reads SGHRS; CDR2 reads YFSETQ. Here the CDR3 DNA reads TGCGCCAGCAGCCCCGGACTTAAAAGTGGCTACACCTTC. This gives the protein CASSPGLKSGYTF.

The chain is built from TRBV7-9 and TRBJ2-7, with 8 bases lining up with TRBD1. Germline V gene lookup returns CDR1 SEHNR and CDR2 FQNEAQ (reference sequence). CDR3 size: 17 residues. Trimming removed 5 bases from V and 2 bases from J; junction bases left unmatched: 14. CDR3 sequence (DNA): TGTGCCAGCAGCCAACTAGCCAGGGGGCCGAACCCCTACGAGCAGTACTTC. Its protein product is CASSQLARGPNPYEQYF.

The V and J genes are TRBV9 and TRBJ2-7, with unresolved D. Germline-derived CDR1 and CDR2 are SGDLS and YYNGEE. The ends were cut back, 0 bases at V and 3 bases at J, with 7 bases in the middle. This CDR3 is 13 amino acids long. CDR3 sequence reads: CASSVDSNYEQYF. The CDR3 DNA follows: TGTGCCAGCAGCGTAGACAGTAACTACGAGCAGTACTTC.

CDR3 protein: CASSWVRGRKLFF. The DNA for the CDR3 is TGTGCCAGCAGCTGGGTCAGGGGGCGGAAACTGTTTTTT. The rearrangement uses TRBV5-7 and TRBJ1-4; 8 bases are shared with TRBD1. TRBV5-7 is flagged as an ORF with uncertain function. V was clipped by 3 bases and J by 11 bases; unmatched bases: 6. The CDR3 contains 13 residues.

The chain couples TRBV9 to TRBJ2-3, with 8 bases identical to TRBD2. Unmatched junction bases numbered 11, after V lost 4 bases and J lost 4 bases. This CDR3 spans 16 amino acids. Germline-derived CDR1 and CDR2 are SGDLS and YYNGEE. The DNA of the CDR3 is TGTGCCAGCAGCCGCCCTAGGTCCGGGGGGGCAGATACGCAGTATTTT. This sequence encodes CASSRPRSGGADTQYF.

The chain carries TRBV7-6 and TRBJ2-1; D is ambiguous. The germline CDR1 and CDR2 sequences are SGHVS and FNYEAQ. The ends were cut back, 4 bases at V and 6 bases at J, with 16 bases in the middle. The CDR3 length is 15 residues. CDR3 DNA sequence: TGTGCCAGCAGCTCCCCCCCTAGAGATTCCAATGAGCAGTTCTTC. It specifies CASSSPPRDSNEQFF.

The rearrangement links TRBV27 to TRBJ2-7, with 9 bases identical to TRBD1. CDR1 and CDR2 (germline): MNHEY, SMNVEV (reference sequence). The CDR3 length is 19 residues. Trimming cost V 3 bases and J 4 bases; bases outside gene matches: 19. CDR3 protein: CASSFRTGESAGVPYEQYF. Here the CDR3 DNA reads TGTGCCAGCAGTTTCCGGACAGGGGAGTCCGCTGGGGTCCCTTACGAGCAGTACTTC.

CDR3 nucleotide sequence: TGTGCCAGCAGTGAGCAGGGAAGTATCTATGGCTACACCTTC. Amino acid sequence: CASSEQGSIYGYTF. This chain links TRBV2 with TRBJ1-2; TRBD1 might be the D (5 bases). The CDR3 has 14 residues. The V gene lost 3 bases and the J gene lost 4 bases, with 12 bases spanning the gap. The germline CDR1 and CDR2 sequences are SNHLY and FYNNEI.

This chain links TRBV7-8 with TRBJ2-7; TRBD1 matches 12 bases. Germline V CDR1 and CDR2: SGHVS, FQNEAQ. The CDR3 is 14 amino acids. Trimming at V came to 3 bases and at J to 12 bases, leaving 9 bases not matched to a gene. CDR3 region: CASSLAGTGGWGYF. For the CDR3, the DNA is TGTGCCAGCAGCTTGGCCGGGACAGGGGGCTGGGGGTACTTC.

This chain uses TRBV4-1 with TRBJ2-5, with 8 bases aligning to TRBD2. Germline lookup yields CDR1 MGHRA and CDR2 YSYEKL. The CDR3 is 14 residues long. Losses at the gene ends were 1 base for V and 6 bases for J; bases not matched to a gene: 4. As DNA, the CDR3 is TGCGCCAGCAGCCAAGGGACTAGCTTACAGACCCAGTACTTC. Protein sequence: CASSQGTSLQTQYF.

This clone was observed once. This chain connects TRBV5-4 to TRBJ2-3; D is possibly TRBD1 (5 bases). This CDR3 spans 15 amino acids. Trimming removed 5 bases at V and 1 base at J, with 14 bases between. CDR1 is SGHNT and CDR2 is YYREEE in the germline V gene (reference sequence). The CDR3 bases are TGTGCCAGCAGGCAGGGTGGATGGGGCACAGATACGCAGTATTTT. It codes for CASRQGGWGTDTQYF.

The rearrangement joins TRBV7-9 to TRBJ2-1, with D possibly TRBD2 on 5 matching bases. This CDR3 contains 11 residues. Germline V gene data show CDR1 as SEHNR and CDR2 as FQNEAQ (reference sequence). The V and J ends lost 3 bases and 12 bases respectively, with 9 bases between them. CDR3 amino acids: CASSFGEGQFF. The CDR3 DNA follows: TGTGCCAGCAGCTTTGGTGAGGGGCAGTTCTTC. Supplemented by reference TRBV7-9 and TRBJ2-1, the full variable domain reads DTGVSQNPRHKITKRGQNVTFRCDPISEHNRLYWYRQTLGQGPEFLTYFQNEAQLEKSRLLSDRFSAERPKGSFSTLEIQRTEQGDSAMYLCASSFGEGQFFGPGTRLTVL.

The chain combines TRBV7-2 with TRBJ2-1; D is unclear. There are 12 residues in the CDR3. Trimming took off 1 base at V and 10 bases at J, with 8 bases between the two ends. Germline lookup yields CDR1 SGHTA and CDR2 FQGNSA. The CDR3 loop is CASSLGGWEQFF. For the CDR3, the DNA is TGTGCCAGCAGCTTAGGCGGTTGGGAGCAGTTCTTC.

V is TRBV6-2 or TRBV6-3 and J is TRBJ2-7; 9 nucleotides align to TRBD1. The CDR3 totals 14 residues. V lost 8 bases and J lost 5; bases outside the gene matches: 10. The germline V gene encodes CDR1 MNHEY and CDR2 SVGEGT. In DNA form, the CDR3 reads TGTGCCAGCCGCCGACGGACAGGGGTCAACGAGCAGTACTTC. Translated: CASRRRTGVNEQYF.

V gene TRBV2 combines with J gene TRBJ1-5, with unresolved D. Germline V CDR1 and CDR2: SNHLY, FYNNEI. The V and J ends lost 1 base and 4 bases respectively, with 11 bases between them. This CDR3 spans 15 amino acids. CDR3 residues: CASSEEVTPNQPQHF. The CDR3 coding sequence is TGTGCCAGCAGTGAAGAAGTGACACCGAATCAGCCCCAGCATTTT.

The V and J genes are TRBV6-5 and TRBJ2-7, with D uncertain. Trimming took off 4 bases at V and 5 bases at J, with 6 bases between the two ends. The length of the CDR3 is 11 residues. Germline assignment: CDR1 MNHEY and CDR2 SVGAGI. CDR3 nucleotide sequence: TGTGCCAGCAGTTTACGGGACGAGCAGTACTTC. It yields the protein CASSLRDEQYF.

CDR3 residues: CASSSNRDPQPQHF. The CDR3 DNA reads TGTGCCAGCAGCTCGAACAGGGATCCCCAGCCCCAGCATTTT. The rearrangement uses TRBV7-3 and TRBJ1-5; tentative D call: TRBD1 (6 bases). The CDR3 is made up of 14 amino acids. Germline V gene sequence: CDR1 SGHTA, CDR2 FQGTGA. V gave up 4 bases and J gave up 7 bases, with 14 bases separating them.

The chain uses TRBV29-1 and TRBJ1-1, with 8 bases identical to TRBD1. The ends lost 6 bases at V and 5 bases at J; junction bases unmatched: 5. Germline V lookup: CDR1 SQVTM, CDR2 ANQGSEA. The CDR3 consists of 12 residues. CDR3 sequence reads: CSVVQGGTEAFF. As DNA, the CDR3 is TGCAGCGTAGTACAGGGGGGGACTGAAGCTTTCTTT. Full variable domain (missing parts from reference TRBV29-1 and TRBJ1-1): SAVISQKPSRDICQRGTSLTIQCQVDSQVTMMFWYRQQPGQSLTLIATANQGSEATYESGFVIDKFPISRPNLTFSTLTVSNMSPEDSSIYLCSVVQGGTEAFFGQGTRLTVV.

The chain carries TRBV18 and TRBJ2-7; D is ambiguous. Looked up from germline, CDR1 is KGHSH and CDR2 is LQKENI. The ends were cut back, 3 bases at V and 2 bases at J, with 8 bases in the middle. The CDR3 consists of 13 residues. This chain's CDR3 is CASSPEQTYEQYF. CDR3 DNA sequence: TGTGCCAGCTCACCGGAACAGACCTACGAGCAGTACTTC.

The J gene is TRBJ2-7, the V gene TRBV4-2; TRBD1 might be the D (5 bases). This CDR3 has 18 residues. Germline values: CDR1 LGHNA, CDR2 YNFKEQ. V shed 2 bases and J shed 4 bases, with 24 bases lying between them. The CDR3 spells CASSQLGLETAQSYEQYF. The CDR3 DNA reads TGTGCCAGCAGCCAATTAGGTTTGGAGACAGCCCAATCGTACGAGCAGTACTTC.

The gene calls are TRBV7-3 and TRBJ2-7, with 7 nucleotides matching TRBD2. Trimming cost V 0 bases and J 3 bases; bases outside gene matches: 2. CDR1 is SGHTA and CDR2 is FQGTGA in the germline V gene. This CDR3 has 14 residues. DNA of the CDR3: TGTGCCAGCAGCTTAACGGGAGGGGACTACGAGCAGTACTTC. Its protein product is CASSLTGGDYEQYF.

The chain links TRBV9 to TRBJ2-1, with 11 bases fitting TRBD1. The V gene end was trimmed by 4 bases and the J gene end by 7 bases; junction bases not matched to a gene: 10. In germline, CDR1 is SGDLS, CDR2 YYNGEE. The CDR3 is 16 amino acids. The CDR3 reads CASSSRRDRGLNEQFF. In nucleotides, the CDR3 is TGTGCCAGCAGCTCTCGCCGGGACAGGGGGTTGAATGAGCAGTTCTTC.

The chain carries TRBV19 and TRBJ2-7; D gene ambiguous. Germline CDR1 LNHDA, CDR2 SQIVND (reference sequence). CDR3 length: 11 amino acids. V lost 8 bases to trimming and J lost 3 bases, with 8 bases between them. The CDR3 is CASGSYYEQYF. DNA of the CDR3: TGTGCCAGTGGCAGTTACTACGAGCAGTACTTC.

Written as DNA, the CDR3 is TGTGCCAGCAGCTTGCCTAGCGGGGACTACGAGCAGTACTTC. Its protein product is CASSLPSGDYEQYF. This chain links TRBV5-4 with TRBJ2-7, with 9 bases aligning to TRBD2. V lost 1 base and J lost 3; bases outside the gene matches: 2. CDR1 and CDR2 from the germline V gene are SGHNT and YYREEE (reference sequence). CDR3 length: 14 amino acids.